The source of this T cell receptor beta chain is a study of T cells after yellow fever vaccination. Comments on this clonotype: The antigen is undetermined.

The trim removed 5 bases at V and 10 bases at J, leaving 7 bases unmatched. There are 14 residues in the CDR3. Germline V gives CDR1 SGHNT, CDR2 YENEEA. A universal primer site and UMIs were added as TCR cDNA was made by 5'RACE template switching. TCRdb processed the 5' RACE reads anew with MiXCR; each CDR3 protein has one entry. This table holds roughly 150,000 distinct CDR3 sequences, about 6.2% found once. Study outcomes and limitations: Abundant clonotypes from the bulk population could have been carried over as contaminants into FACS-sorted repertoires. Compared with primary, the secondary response was weaker and peaked at day 5, not 15.

The chain carries TRBV11-3 and TRBJ2-1; 11 nucleotides line up with TRBD2. The sequence derives from a man aged 25-40 years who received the YFV17D yellow fever vaccine. The material was CD4+ T cells sorted from PBMCs, obtained 10 days after the yellow fever booster vaccination. The CDR3 nucleotides are TGTGCCAGCAGCGACCCGGGACTAGCGGAGGAGCAGTTCTTC. Translated: CASSDPGLAEEQFF.